A single sample is the source of the 17 T cell receptor beta chains below, sequenced in a study of blood T cell repertoires in COVID-19. Measured with immunoSEQ multiplex PCR; TCRdb has only the in-frame clones, and not every one. The sample lists about 350,000 clones, approximately 90% occurring once. The source material was peripheral blood. All receptors come from an older woman with COVID-19, enrolled during active disease.

The chain's CDR3 is CASSQGLAGGHSSYNEQFF. CDR3 in DNA: TGTGCCAGCAGTCAGGGACTAGCGGGGGGCCATAGCTCCTACAATGAGCAGTTCTTC. This sequence joins TRBV9 and TRBJ2-1, with 15 positions matching TRBD2. The V segment lost 5 bases and the J segment 0 bases; nucleotides outside the gene matches: 9. This CDR3 contains 19 residues. Germline V lookup: CDR1 SGDLS, CDR2 YYNGEE. Combining the CDR3 with reference TRBV9 and TRBJ2-1 gives the whole variable domain DSGVTQTPKHLITATGQRVTLRCSPRSGDLSVYWYQQSLDQGLQFLIQYYNGEERAKGNILERFSAQQFPDLHSELNLSSLELGDSALYFCASSQGLAGGHSSYNEQFFGPGTRLTVL.

The V gene is TRBV5-8, the J gene TRBJ1-3, with 7 bases that match TRBD1. Germline V gene sequence: CDR1 SGHTS, CDR2 YDEGEE. The ends lost 2 bases at V and 0 bases at J; junction bases unmatched: 5. This CDR3 comprises 16 residues. The CDR3 nucleotides are TGTGCCAGCAGCTTTGTACAGGGGATCTCTGGAAACACCATATATTTT. Translating it yields CASSFVQGISGNTIYF.

A single count supports this clone. The chain combines TRBV5-1 with TRBJ2-3; D call uncertain. V lost 4 bases and J lost 2, with 11 bases in between. The CDR3 has 14 residues. The V gene's germline CDR1 is SGHRS and CDR2 YFSETQ. CDR3 sequence reads: CASSRALNTDTQYF. CDR3 nucleotide sequence: TGCGCCAGCAGCCGCGCTTTAAACACAGATACGCAGTATTTT. Supplemented by reference TRBV5-1 and TRBJ2-3, the full variable domain reads KAGVTQTPRYLIKTRGQQVTLSCSPISGHRSVSWYQQTPGQGLQFLFEYFSETQRNKGNFPGRFSGRQFSNSRSEMNVSTLELGDSALYLCASSRALNTDTQYFGPGTRLTVL.

The V call is TRBV4-1, the J call TRBJ2-7; D might be TRBD2 (5 bases). V was cut by 2 bases and J by 3 bases, with 14 bases left in between. The CDR3 has 15 residues. The V gene's germline CDR1 is MGHRA and CDR2 YSYEKL. This CDR3 reads CASSQLMDGLYEQYF. CDR3 sequence (DNA): TGCGCCAGCAGCCAACTGATGGACGGACTCTACGAGCAGTACTTC.

The chain joins TRBV28 to TRBJ2-5; TRBD2 aligns across 9 bases. Per the germline V gene, CDR1 is MDHEN and CDR2 is SYDVKM. The CDR3 totals 16 residues. The V segment lost 3 bases and the J segment 3 bases; nucleotides outside the gene matches: 8. The CDR3 is CASSFLTGTSKETQYF. In DNA, the CDR3 is TGTGCCAGCAGTTTTTTGACCGGGACTAGCAAAGAGACCCAGTACTTC.

This clone appeared a single time. The rearrangement joins TRBV5-1 to TRBJ2-2, with D perhaps matching TRBD2 (6 bases). The CDR3 extends over 16 amino acids. The V gene's germline CDR1 is SGHRS and CDR2 YFSETQ. The germline V and J ends were trimmed by 2 bases and 0 bases, with 11 bases remaining between them. CDR3 bases: TGCGCCAGCAGCTTCAGTACGGGGGCGAACACCGGGGAGCTGTTTTTT. This translates into CASSFSTGANTGELFF. The full variable domain, with the rest looked up from reference TRBV5-1 and TRBJ2-2, is KAGVTQTPRYLIKTRGQQVTLSCSPISGHRSVSWYQQTPGQGLQFLFEYFSETQRNKGNFPGRFSGRQFSNSRSEMNVSTLELGDSALYLCASSFSTGANTGELFFGEGSRLTVL.

V gene TRBV4-1 combines with J gene TRBJ1-1, with a tentative D call TRBD1 (6 bases). Trimming shortened V by 1 base and J by 8 bases, and 11 bases separated the two germline ends. CDR3 length: 13 amino acids. Germline CDR1 MGHRA, CDR2 YSYEKL. The CDR3 region is CASSQVGAQEAFF. The CDR3 coding sequence is TGCGCCAGCAGCCAAGTGGGGGCTCAAGAAGCTTTCTTT.

The chain carries TRBV5-1 and TRBJ1-2; D unclear. There are 14 residues in the CDR3. Per germline, CDR1 SGHRS and CDR2 YFSETQ. V lost 0 bases, J lost 4 bases, and 10 bases lay in between. The CDR3 nucleotides are TGCGCCAGCAGCTTGGCGGCAGACTTCTATGGCTACACCTTC. It is translated as CASSLAADFYGYTF.

The chain couples TRBV19 to TRBJ1-2; perhaps TRBD1 as D (6 bases). CDR1 is LNHDA, CDR2 SQIVND, per germline (reference sequence). The V gene lost 3 bases and the J gene lost 4 bases, with 12 bases spanning the gap. The CDR3 length is 14 residues. The CDR3 region is CASSMTQGTYGYTF. In DNA, the CDR3 is TGTGCCAGTAGTATGACACAGGGAACCTATGGCTACACCTTC.

This clone was seen a handful of times. The rearrangement uses TRBV2 and TRBJ1-3; maybe TRBD1 (5 bases). CDR3 length equals 14 residues. Germline loops: CDR1 SNHLY, CDR2 FYNNEI. Trimming stripped 6 bases from V and 1 base from J, with 10 bases between. The DNA for the CDR3 is TGTGCCAGCAGGCAAGGGGAATCTGGAAACACCATATATTTT. It codes for CASRQGESGNTIYF.

V and J are TRBV5-4 and TRBJ2-1; TRBD2 aligns across 7 bases. V gave up 3 bases and J gave up 7 bases; unmatched junction bases: 4. This CDR3 has 13 amino acids. Per germline, CDR1 SGHNT and CDR2 YYREEE (reference sequence). The CDR3 reads CASSWEGGNEQFF. For the CDR3, the DNA is TGTGCCAGCAGCTGGGAGGGAGGGAATGAGCAGTTCTTC.

The V gene is TRBV18, the J gene TRBJ2-3; 8 nucleotides align to TRBD1. The CDR3 sequence is 17 residues long. V lost 5 bases and J lost 0; bases outside the gene matches: 10. Germline V gives CDR1 KGHSH, CDR2 LQKENI. The chain's CDR3 is CASSITTGGASTDTQYF. The CDR3 bases are TGTGCCAGCTCAATTACTACAGGGGGAGCTAGCACAGATACGCAGTATTTT.

The rearrangement joins TRBV7-2 to TRBJ1-2; 9 nucleotides line up with TRBD1. CDR3 size: 15 residues. Germline values: CDR1 SGHTA, CDR2 FQGNSA. J was trimmed by 4 bases and V by 5 bases; bases with no gene match: 8. In nucleotides, the CDR3 is TGTGCCAGCAGCCTACAGGGGGCGATCAGCTATGGCTACACCTTC. This sequence encodes CASSLQGAISYGYTF.

The chain combines TRBV19 with TRBJ2-7; D may be TRBD1 (5 bases). The ends were cut back, 1 base at V and 2 bases at J, with 6 bases in the middle. Per germline, CDR1 LNHDA and CDR2 SQIVND (reference sequence). The CDR3 is 13 residues long. Written as DNA, the CDR3 is TGTGCCAGTAGTATAGGACAGCCCTACGAGCAGTACTTC. It encodes CASSIGQPYEQYF.

The chain has TRBV29-1 and TRBJ1-2; 8 positions match TRBD1. Germline V gene lookup returns CDR1 SQVTM and CDR2 ANQGSEA. The CDR3 has 14 residues. The V gene end was trimmed by 6 bases and the J gene end by 0 bases; junction bases not matched to a gene: 6. CDR3 sequence reads: CSVGNRGANYGYTF. CDR3 coding DNA: TGCAGCGTCGGGAACAGGGGGGCTAACTATGGCTACACCTTC.

The chain links TRBV7-2 to TRBJ1-6; D remains unclear. V dropped 1 base and J dropped 14 bases, with 9 bases sitting between them. Looked up from germline, CDR1 is SGHTA and CDR2 is FQGNSA. The CDR3 runs 12 residues. The CDR3 sequence: CASSLGRTSLHF. The CDR3 DNA follows: TGTGCCAGCAGCTTAGGGAGGACCTCCCTCCACTTT.

This chain uses TRBV7-2 with TRBJ2-3, with 15 bases lining up with TRBD2. CDR1 is SGHTA, CDR2 FQGNSA, per germline. Trimming removed 5 bases from V and 8 bases from J; junction bases left unmatched: 8. The CDR3 spans 16 residues. CDR3 protein: CASSPGRTSGGVTQYF. CDR3 in DNA: TGTGCCAGCAGCCCCGGAAGGACTAGCGGGGGGGTTACGCAGTATTTT.